This passage covers 27 T cell receptor beta chains from one sample sequenced in a study of T cells in tuberculosis. Time point given: new active TB diagnosis, blood taken before or within 7 days of starting treatment. Clones were read by immunoSEQ multiplex PCR, and TCRdb kept only the in-frame ones, dropping some. The sample holds more than 20,000 clones, approximately 86% seen once. Material: PBMCs, obtained at tuberculosis diagnosis. These receptors all stem from an adult with tuberculosis.

The gene calls are TRBV28 and TRBJ2-2, with 8 bases matching TRBD2. J lost 5 bases, V lost 2 bases, and 4 bases had no gene match. Looked up from germline, CDR1 is MDHEN and CDR2 is SYDVKM. This CDR3 is built from 15 residues. CDR3 nucleotide sequence: TGTGCCAGCAGTTTAATGGCGGGAGGAACCGGGGAGCTGTTTTTT. Protein product: CASSLMAGGTGELFF.

The gene calls are TRBV5-6 and TRBJ1-5, with 7 bases matching TRBD1. The CDR3 consists of 14 residues. CDR1 and CDR2 from the germline V gene are SGHDT and YYEEEE. Unmatched junction bases numbered 5, after V lost 5 bases and J lost 3 bases. CDR3 sequence (DNA): TGTGCCAGCAGTCGGGACAGTTTCAATCAGCCCCAGCATTTT. Translated: CASSRDSFNQPQHF.

The chain couples TRBV19 to TRBJ1-4; 8 bases map to TRBD1. CDR1 and CDR2 (germline): LNHDA, SQIVND (reference sequence). V shed 9 bases and J 4 bases; nucleotides not matched to a gene: 10. CDR3 length: 15 amino acids. The DNA for the CDR3 is TGTGCCAGCCGGAGTTCGGACAGGGTTAATGAAAAACTGTTTTTT. It yields the protein CASRSSDRVNEKLFF.

This chain uses TRBV30 with TRBJ2-1, with D perhaps matching TRBD2 (6 bases). The germline gives CDR1 GTSNPN, CDR2 SVGIG (reference sequence). The CDR3 covers 14 residues. Trimming shortened V by 5 bases and J by 2 bases, and 13 bases separated the two germline ends. The CDR3 nucleotides are TGTGCCTGGGGGGAGGCGGAAGCCTACAATGAGCAGTTCTTC. Amino acid sequence: CAWGEAEAYNEQFF.

CDR3 sequence (DNA): TGTGCCAGCAGTGTAGATCCTAGCGGGGGGGCGCGCAATGAGCAGTTCTTC. It specifies CASSVDPSGGARNEQFF. The rearrangement uses TRBV6-1 and TRBJ2-1; 12 bases are shared with TRBD2. Germline CDR1 reads MNHNS; CDR2 reads SASEGT. Trimming at V came to 4 bases and at J to 6 bases, leaving 10 bases not matched to a gene. The CDR3 loop spans 17 amino acids.

V and J are TRBV7-3 and TRBJ2-7; tentative D call: TRBD1 (6 bases). V was clipped by 4 bases and J by 8 bases, with 15 bases between them. From germline, CDR1 is SGHTA and CDR2 FQGTGA. The CDR3 spans 13 residues. The CDR3 region has the DNA TGTGCCAGCAGCTCGAACGCACAGGGAAAGCAGTACTTC. Translating it yields CASSSNAQGKQYF.

The chain combines TRBV9 with TRBJ2-1; 8 positions match TRBD2. Per germline, CDR1 SGDLS and CDR2 YYNGEE. The CDR3 runs to 15 residues. J was trimmed by 2 bases and V by 2 bases; bases with no gene match: 3. The CDR3 DNA reads TGTGCCAGCAGCGTGAGTAGCGGGACCTACAATGAGCAGTTCTTC. It yields the protein CASSVSSGTYNEQFF. Based on the CDR3 plus reference TRBV9 and TRBJ2-1, the full variable domain is DSGVTQTPKHLITATGQRVTLRCSPRSGDLSVYWYQQSLDQGLQFLIQYYNGEERAKGNILERFSAQQFPDLHSELNLSSLELGDSALYFCASSVSSGTYNEQFFGPGTRLTVL.

This clone was observed once. The chain couples TRBV29-1 to TRBJ1-3; D remains ambiguous. The CDR3 length is 13 residues. Germline CDR1 SQVTM, CDR2 ANQGSEA. The germline V and J ends were trimmed by 5 bases and 3 bases, with 11 bases remaining between them. CDR3 protein: CSVSGGDGNTIYF. CDR3 DNA: TGCAGCGTTTCGGGCGGGGATGGAAACACCATATATTTT.

The chain combines TRBV27 with TRBJ2-1, with 9 bases fitting TRBD2. The CDR3 runs 17 residues. Germline V CDR1 and CDR2: MNHEY, SMNVEV (reference sequence). V was pared by 4 bases and J by 8 bases, with 15 bases of the junction left unmatched. CDR3 loop: CASSSPAAGGWNHEQFF. The CDR3 DNA follows: TGTGCCAGCAGTTCCCCAGCAGCGGGAGGATGGAACCATGAGCAGTTCTTC.

The CDR3: CASTPGHLSYEQYF. CDR3 bases: TGTGCCAGCACTCCGGGACACTTATCCTACGAGCAGTACTTC. The chain is built from TRBV19 and TRBJ2-7, with D possibly TRBD1 on 6 matching bases. V lost 9 bases, J lost 1 base, and 16 bases lay in between. Germline V CDR1 and CDR2: LNHDA, SQIVND (reference sequence). The CDR3 runs 14 residues.

The rearrangement links TRBV10-2 to TRBJ2-7, with 10 positions matching TRBD2. CDR1 is WSHSY and CDR2 is SAAADI in the germline V gene. V was pared by 6 bases and J by 0 bases, with 5 bases of the junction left unmatched. CDR3 length: 15 residues. As DNA, the CDR3 is TGCGCCAGCAGGGAAATAGCGGGGGGCTCCTACGAGCAGTACTTC. Encoded protein: CASREIAGGSYEQYF.

This rearrangement joins TRBV6-4 to TRBJ2-1, with 10 positions matching TRBD2. CDR1 MRHNA and CDR2 SNTAGT come from the germline V gene. V lost 5 bases, J lost 8 bases, and 9 bases stayed unmatched. The CDR3 spans 15 residues. CDR3 DNA: TGTGCCAGCAGTACTGGAAGGCTAGCGGGAGATGAGCAGTTCTTC. Its translation: CASSTGRLAGDEQFF.

The chain is built from TRBV18 and TRBJ2-7; TRBD2 matches at 10 bases. CDR1 is KGHSH and CDR2 is LQKENI in the germline V gene. CDR3 size: 18 residues. The V gene end was trimmed by 3 bases and the J gene end by 4 bases; junction bases not matched to a gene: 15. CDR3 in DNA: TGTGCCAGCTCACCTCCTAGCCCCAAGCGGGAGGGAGATTACGAGCAGTACTTC. It codes for CASSPPSPKREGDYEQYF.

This clone occurred a few times. This chain connects TRBV21-1 to TRBJ2-1; TRBD1 reflects the table's D call only, with no check against the DNA. TRBV21-1 is an annotated pseudogene. The CDR3 spans 14 residues. This CDR3 reads CASSRQGVINEQFF. CDR3 nucleotide sequence: TGTGCCAGCAGCCGACAGGGGGTAATAAATGAGCAGTTCTTC.

The V call is TRBV2, the J call TRBJ2-1; no firm D call. This CDR3 contains 14 residues. V lost 3 bases, J lost 5 bases, and 11 bases lay in between. Germline-derived CDR1 and CDR2 are SNHLY and FYNNEI. As DNA, the CDR3 is TGTGCCAGCAGTGACGGGTTAGCAGACAATGAGCAGTTCTTC. It encodes CASSDGLADNEQFF.

The rearrangement joins TRBV28 to TRBJ2-4, with TRBD1 matching over 10 bases. Per the germline V gene, CDR1 is MDHEN and CDR2 is SYDVKM. V was clipped by 5 bases and J by 8 bases; unmatched bases: 0. The CDR3 loop spans 12 amino acids. CDR3 in amino acids: CASSGQGDIQYF. CDR3 DNA sequence: TGTGCCAGCAGTGGACAGGGGGACATTCAGTACTTC.

The rearrangement uses TRBV7-9 and TRBJ1-6; TRBD1 might be the D (5 bases). Germline CDR1 is SEHNR and CDR2 is FQNEAQ (reference sequence). The CDR3 totals 14 residues. V was shortened by 4 bases and J by 6 bases, with 10 bases between the two germline ends. This CDR3 reads CASSSQGTNSPLHF. The DNA for the CDR3 is TGTGCCAGCAGCTCTCAGGGTACTAATTCACCCCTCCACTTT.

The chain employs TRBV6-5 and TRBJ2-7; TRBD2 agrees at 12 bases. The CDR3 spans 15 residues. J gave up 2 bases and V 7 bases, and 6 bases lay outside the gene matches. Germline CDR1 and CDR2: MNHEY and SVGAGI. CDR3 in DNA: TGTGCCAGCATCCTCGGACTAGCGGGGACCTACGAGCAGTACTTC. Translation gives CASILGLAGTYEQYF.

V gene TRBV10-3 combines with J gene TRBJ2-7; 11 bases map to TRBD2. The CDR3 is made up of 14 amino acids. Germline-derived CDR1 and CDR2 are ENHRY and SYGVKD. V shed 4 bases and J 3 bases; nucleotides not matched to a gene: 2. CDR3 nucleotide sequence: TGTGCCATCAGTGGGACTAGCGGGTTCTACGAGCAGTACTTC. It specifies CAISGTSGFYEQYF.

This chain connects TRBV19 to TRBJ1-3; no reliable D call. Germline V gene sequence: CDR1 LNHDA, CDR2 SQIVND (reference sequence). The CDR3 sequence is 14 residues long. Trimming left V 1 base short and J 0 bases short, with 4 bases between. The CDR3 spells CASSIVSSGNTIYF. CDR3 sequence (DNA): TGTGCCAGTAGTATAGTCAGCTCTGGAAACACCATATATTTT.

V and J are TRBV29-1 and TRBJ2-3; 7 bases map to TRBD1. CDR1 and CDR2 (germline): SQVTM, ANQGSEA. This CDR3 comprises 17 residues. Trimming cost V 1 base and J 6 bases; bases outside gene matches: 16. CDR3 region: CSVEGWAYTGERDTQYF. The CDR3, as DNA: TGCAGCGTTGAAGGTTGGGCCTATACAGGGGAGCGTGATACGCAGTATTTT.

V usage is TRBV4-3 and J usage is TRBJ2-2; no clear D. The length of the CDR3 is 15 residues. The V and J ends lost 1 base and 5 bases respectively, with 11 bases between them. The germline CDR1 and CDR2 sequences are LGHNA and YSLEER. The CDR3 reads CASSQGTPYTGELFF. The CDR3 DNA reads as TGCGCCAGCAGCCAAGGAACCCCCTATACCGGGGAGCTGTTTTTT.

The chain recombines TRBV29-1 with TRBJ1-1; D is uncertain. Between the trimmed V and J ends, which lost 7 bases and 1 base, there was a span of 10 bases. Germline V gene data show CDR1 as SQVTM and CDR2 as ANQGSEA. The CDR3 loop spans 12 amino acids. CDR3 sequence: CSARNWNTEAFF. The CDR3 nucleotides read TGCAGCGCCAGAAATTGGAACACTGAAGCTTTCTTT.

This chain links TRBV9 with TRBJ2-1; 8 bases line up with TRBD2. The CDR3 covers 15 residues. V lost 3 bases and J lost 8; bases outside the gene matches: 10. Germline V gene sequence: CDR1 SGDLS, CDR2 YYNGEE. For the CDR3, the DNA is TGTGCCAGCAGCGATAGGGGCGGGGGGCTCGATGAGCAGTTCTTC. Translated, it gives CASSDRGGGLDEQFF.

This sequence joins TRBV7-9 and TRBJ2-3, with D perhaps matching TRBD2 (6 bases). Germline assignment: CDR1 SEHNR and CDR2 FQNEAQ (reference sequence). The length of the CDR3 is 12 residues. V was trimmed by 6 bases and J by 6 bases, leaving 10 bases between them. The CDR3 bases are TGTGCCAGCAGGGGCGGGGACGATACGCAGTATTTT. Translated, it gives CASRGGDDTQYF. The full variable domain, with the rest looked up from reference TRBV7-9 and TRBJ2-3, is DTGVSQNPRHKITKRGQNVTFRCDPISEHNRLYWYRQTLGQGPEFLTYFQNEAQLEKSRLLSDRFSAERPKGSFSTLEIQRTEQGDSAMYLCASRGGDDTQYFGPGTRLTVL.

This chain connects TRBV16 to TRBJ1-3; no definite D call. The CDR3 spans 15 residues. With 0 bases removed from V and 0 bases from J, the gap between germline ends came to 6 bases. CDR1 KGHSY and CDR2 FQNENV come from the germline V gene. In DNA form, the CDR3 reads TGTGCCAGCAGCCAATCCTCCGTCTCTGGAAACACCATATATTTT. It codes for CASSQSSVSGNTIYF.

The V gene is TRBV2, the J gene TRBJ2-3, with D perhaps TRBD2 (6 bases). Germline loops: CDR1 SNHLY, CDR2 FYNNEI. V lost 5 bases to trimming and J lost 1 base, with 16 bases between them. This CDR3 contains 16 residues. The DNA for the CDR3 is TGTGCCAGCAGTTTTACTAGCCGGGGTGGCACAGATACGCAGTATTTT. Amino acid sequence: CASSFTSRGGTDTQYF.